The entry below describes one T cell receptor beta chain. This sample was taken from a study of early T cells in non-severe SARS-CoV-2 infection. cDNA molecules, individually, were tagged with unique molecular identifiers. One entry per CDR3 protein, called by TCRdb with MiXCR from the 5' RACE reads. Of some 64,000 distinct CDR3 sequences listed, 20% were seen once; the top ten hold more than 15%. V was cut by 4 bases and J by 7 bases, with 13 bases left in between. The CDR3 spans 13 residues. Per the germline V gene, CDR1 is SNHLY and CDR2 is FYNNEI. The V call is TRBV2, the J call TRBJ1-1; D uncertain. This TCR was sampled from an adult who was a healthcare worker with PCR-confirmed SARS-CoV-2 infection or an uninfected control (not recorded which). The sequencing here drew on whole blood, taken at baseline. CDR3 DNA: TGTGCCAGCAGTGCTGTCGGGAACGGTGAAGCTTTCTTT. Its translation: CASSAVGNGEAFF.